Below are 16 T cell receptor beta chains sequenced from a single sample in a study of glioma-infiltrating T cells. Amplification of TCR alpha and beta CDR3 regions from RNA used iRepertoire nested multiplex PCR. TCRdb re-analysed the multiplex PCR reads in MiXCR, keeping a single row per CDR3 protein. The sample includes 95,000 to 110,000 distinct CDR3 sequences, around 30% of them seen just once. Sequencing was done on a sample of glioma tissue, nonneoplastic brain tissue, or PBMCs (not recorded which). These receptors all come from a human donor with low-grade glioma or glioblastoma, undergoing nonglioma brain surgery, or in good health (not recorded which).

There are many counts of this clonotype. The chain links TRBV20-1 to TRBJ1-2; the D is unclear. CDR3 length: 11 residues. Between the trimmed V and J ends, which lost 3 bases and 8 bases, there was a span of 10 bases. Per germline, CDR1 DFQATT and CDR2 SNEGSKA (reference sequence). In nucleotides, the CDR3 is TGCAGTGCTAGTAAAACTAGCGGCTACACCTTC. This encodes CSASKTSGYTF.

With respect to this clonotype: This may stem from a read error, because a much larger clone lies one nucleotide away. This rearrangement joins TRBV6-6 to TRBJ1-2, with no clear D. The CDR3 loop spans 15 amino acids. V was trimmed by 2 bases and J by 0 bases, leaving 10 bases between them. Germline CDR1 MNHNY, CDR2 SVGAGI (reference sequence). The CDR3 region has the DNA TGTGCCAGCAGTTACAGCGAGAGAGCTAACTATGGCTACACCTTC. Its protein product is CASSYSERANYGYTF.

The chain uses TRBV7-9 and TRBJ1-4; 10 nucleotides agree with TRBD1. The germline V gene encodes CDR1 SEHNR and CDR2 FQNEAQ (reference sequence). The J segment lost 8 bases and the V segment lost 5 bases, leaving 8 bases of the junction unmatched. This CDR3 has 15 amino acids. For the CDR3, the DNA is TGTGCCAGCAGCCTCGCTGGGACAGGGGCCGAAAAACTGTTTTTT. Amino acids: CASSLAGTGAEKLFF.

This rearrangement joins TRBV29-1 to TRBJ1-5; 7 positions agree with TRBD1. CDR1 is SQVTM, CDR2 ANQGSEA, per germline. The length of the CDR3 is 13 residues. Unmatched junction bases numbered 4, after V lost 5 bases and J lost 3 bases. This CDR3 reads CSVRDSNNQPQHF. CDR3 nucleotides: TGCAGCGTTCGGGACAGCAACAATCAGCCCCAGCATTTT.

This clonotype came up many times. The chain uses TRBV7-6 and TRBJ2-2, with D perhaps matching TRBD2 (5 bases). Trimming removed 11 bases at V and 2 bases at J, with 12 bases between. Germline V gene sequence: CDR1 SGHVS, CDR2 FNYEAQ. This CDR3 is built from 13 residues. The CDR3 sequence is CAAPRENTGELFF. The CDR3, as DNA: TGTGCCGCCCCCCGGGAAAACACCGGGGAGCTGTTTTTT.

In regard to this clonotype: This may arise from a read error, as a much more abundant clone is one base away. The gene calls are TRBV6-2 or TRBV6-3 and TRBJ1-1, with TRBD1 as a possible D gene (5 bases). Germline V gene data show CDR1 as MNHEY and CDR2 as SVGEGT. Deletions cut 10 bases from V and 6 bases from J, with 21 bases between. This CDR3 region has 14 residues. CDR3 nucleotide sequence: TGTGCCATCCGGGACGACCTATCCCGCCCTGAAGCTTTCTTT. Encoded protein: CAIRDDLSRPEAFF.

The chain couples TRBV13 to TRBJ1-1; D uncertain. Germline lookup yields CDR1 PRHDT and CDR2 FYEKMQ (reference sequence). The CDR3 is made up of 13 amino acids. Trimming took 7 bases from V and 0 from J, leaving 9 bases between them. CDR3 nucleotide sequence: TGTGCCAGCACCGTAGCTGTGAACACTGAAGCTTTCTTT. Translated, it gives CASTVAVNTEAFF. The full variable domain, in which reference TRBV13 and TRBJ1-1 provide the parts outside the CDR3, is AAGVIQSPRHLIKEKRETATLKCYPIPRHDTVYWYQQGPGQDPQFLISFYEKMQSDKGSIPDRFSAQQFSDYHSELNMSSLELGDSALYFCASTVAVNTEAFFGQGTRLTVV.

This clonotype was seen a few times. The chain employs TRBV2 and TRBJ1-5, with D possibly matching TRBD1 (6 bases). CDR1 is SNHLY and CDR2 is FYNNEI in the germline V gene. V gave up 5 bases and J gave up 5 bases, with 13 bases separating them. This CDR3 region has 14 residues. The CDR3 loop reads CASSFPGGYQPQHF. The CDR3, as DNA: TGTGCCAGCAGTTTTCCTGGGGGCTATCAGCCCCAGCATTTT.

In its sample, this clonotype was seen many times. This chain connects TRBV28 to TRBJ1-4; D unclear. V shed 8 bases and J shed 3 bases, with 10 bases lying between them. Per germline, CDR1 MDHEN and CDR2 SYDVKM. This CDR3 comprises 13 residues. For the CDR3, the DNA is TGTGCCAGCCGGAGAGGACCTAATGAAAAACTGTTTTTT. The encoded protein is CASRRGPNEKLFF. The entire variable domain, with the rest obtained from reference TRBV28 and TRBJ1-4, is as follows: DVKVTQSSRYLVKRTGEKVFLECVQDMDHENMFWYRQDPGLGLRLIYFSYDVKMKEKGDIPEGYSVSREKKERFSLILESASTNQTSMYLCASRRGPNEKLFFGSGTQLSVL.

The CDR3 DNA reads TGTGCCAGCAGCCTGACACGGGACACTGAAGCTTTCTTT. This translates into CASSLTRDTEAFF. The genes are TRBV5-4 and TRBJ1-1; no definite D call. V was clipped by 4 bases and J by 3 bases, with 10 bases between them. The CDR3 is made up of 13 amino acids. Germline CDR1 is SGHNT and CDR2 is YYREEE (reference sequence).

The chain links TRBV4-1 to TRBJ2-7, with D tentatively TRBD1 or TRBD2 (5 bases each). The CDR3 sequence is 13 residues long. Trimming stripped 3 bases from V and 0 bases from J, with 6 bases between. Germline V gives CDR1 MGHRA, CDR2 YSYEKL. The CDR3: CASSQGRSYEQYF. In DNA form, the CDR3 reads TGCGCCAGCAGCCAGGGACGCTCCTACGAGCAGTACTTC.

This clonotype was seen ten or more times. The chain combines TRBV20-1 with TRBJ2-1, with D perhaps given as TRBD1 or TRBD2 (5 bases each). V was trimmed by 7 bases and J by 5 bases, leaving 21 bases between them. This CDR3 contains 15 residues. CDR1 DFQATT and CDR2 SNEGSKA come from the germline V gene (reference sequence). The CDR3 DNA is TGCAGTGGGACGGAAGTGGGACCGTCGAACAATGAGCAGTTCTTC. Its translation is CSGTEVGPSNNEQFF.

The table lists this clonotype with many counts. The CDR3 loop is CASSFTGQETQYF. The CDR3 nucleotides are TGTGCCAGCAGCTTTACAGGGCAAGAGACCCAGTACTTC. The chain recombines TRBV7-6 with TRBJ2-5; D perhaps matches TRBD1 (6 bases). The CDR3 has 13 residues. Trimming took off 3 bases at V and 2 bases at J, with 7 bases between the two ends. Germline CDR1 SGHVS, CDR2 FNYEAQ. The complete variable domain, with remaining parts taken from reference TRBV7-6 and TRBJ2-5, reads GAGVSQSPRYKVTKRGQDVALRCDPISGHVSLYWYRQALGQGPEFLTYFNYEAQQDKSGLPNDRFSAERPEGSISTLTIQRTEQRDSAMYRCASSFTGQETQYFGPGTRLLVL.

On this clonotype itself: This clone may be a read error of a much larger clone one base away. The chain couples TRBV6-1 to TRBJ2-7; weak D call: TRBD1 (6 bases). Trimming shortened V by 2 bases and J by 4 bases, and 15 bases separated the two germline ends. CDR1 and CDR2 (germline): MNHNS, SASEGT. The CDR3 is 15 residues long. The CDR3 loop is CASSETGCAFYEQYF. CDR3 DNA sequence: TGTGCCAGCAGTGAAACAGGGTGCGCATTTTACGAGCAGTACTTC.

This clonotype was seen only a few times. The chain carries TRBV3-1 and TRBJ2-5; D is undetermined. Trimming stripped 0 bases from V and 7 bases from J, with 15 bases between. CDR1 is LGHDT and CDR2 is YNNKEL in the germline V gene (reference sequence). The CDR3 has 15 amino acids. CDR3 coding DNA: TGTGCCAGCAGCCAAGATACGGTCACCGTCGGGACCCAGTACTTC. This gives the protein CASSQDTVTVGTQYF.

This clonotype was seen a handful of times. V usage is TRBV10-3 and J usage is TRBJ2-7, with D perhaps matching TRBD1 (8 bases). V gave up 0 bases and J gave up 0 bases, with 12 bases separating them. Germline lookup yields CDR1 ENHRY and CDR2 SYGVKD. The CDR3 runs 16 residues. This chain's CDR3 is CAISESGGTGSYEQYF. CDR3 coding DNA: TGTGCCATCAGTGAGTCGGGAGGGACAGGCTCCTACGAGCAGTACTTC.